One and the same sample provided the 21 T cell receptor beta chains below, sequenced in a study of blood T cell repertoires in COVID-19. Measured with immunoSEQ multiplex PCR; TCRdb has only the in-frame clones, and not every one. The profile shows under 300,000 clones, about 86% of them singletons. Sequenced: peripheral blood. The receptors shown here come from a woman aged 80 or over with acute or convalescent COVID-19.

This chain uses TRBV4-1 with TRBJ1-4, with D possibly being TRBD1 (5 bases). The ends were cut back, 6 bases at V and 8 bases at J, with 19 bases in the middle. CDR1 is MGHRA, CDR2 YSYEKL, per germline. The CDR3 consists of 15 residues. For the CDR3, the DNA is TGCGCCAGCAGTCGGGAGGGGCAGGGATACGAAAAACTGTTTTTT. It yields the protein CASSREGQGYEKLFF.

About this clone itself: Mismatch with germline at one junction end may stem from a read error. The chain joins TRBV7-7 to TRBJ2-1, with 13 bases identical to TRBD2. Germline CDR1 is SSHAT and CDR2 is FNYEAQ (reference sequence). The CDR3 is 16 amino acids. The CDR3 nucleotides are TGTGCTAGCAGCCCCGGGACTAGCGGGGCCTACAATGAGCAGTTCTTC. Translated: CASSPGTSGAYNEQFF. Full variable domain (remainder filled in from reference TRBV7-7 and TRBJ2-1): GAGVSQSPRYKVTKRGQDVTLRCDPISSHATLYWYQQALGQGPEFLTYFNYEAQPDKSGLPSDRFSAERPEGSISTLTIQRTEQRDSAMYRCASSPGTSGAYNEQFFGPGTRLTVL.

The V call is TRBV19, the J call TRBJ1-5, with a possible D match to TRBD1 (6 bases). CDR3 size: 13 residues. V gave up 9 bases and J gave up 7 bases, with 16 bases separating them. Germline CDR1 LNHDA, CDR2 SQIVND (reference sequence). The CDR3 sequence is CASLQGTGQPQHF. Here the CDR3 DNA reads TGTGCCAGCCTACAGGGAACGGGGCAGCCCCAGCATTTT.

The V call is TRBV5-1, the J call TRBJ2-2, with D hard to call. V lost 0 bases and J lost 2, with 5 bases in between. Germline V lookup: CDR1 SGHRS, CDR2 YFSETQ. This CDR3 has 14 residues. The CDR3, as DNA: TGCGCCAGCAGCTTGGTGGCTAACACCGGGGAGCTGTTTTTT. Translation gives CASSLVANTGELFF. The whole variable domain, remainder taken from reference TRBV5-1 and TRBJ2-2, is KAGVTQTPRYLIKTRGQQVTLSCSPISGHRSVSWYQQTPGQGLQFLFEYFSETQRNKGNFPGRFSGRQFSNSRSEMNVSTLELGDSALYLCASSLVANTGELFFGEGSRLTVL.

This clone was observed a single time. This chain links TRBV28 with TRBJ2-7; 7 positions agree with TRBD1. The ends lost 2 bases at V and 0 bases at J; junction bases unmatched: 4. The CDR3 length is 15 residues. Germline CDR1 and CDR2: MDHEN and SYDVKM. CDR3 residues: CASSLTRQGSYEQYF. The CDR3 DNA reads as TGTGCCAGCAGTTTAACCCGACAGGGCTCCTACGAGCAGTACTTC.

The chain is built from TRBV18 and TRBJ1-2, with TRBD1 matching 8 bases. CDR3 size: 13 residues. V lost 5 bases, J lost 8 bases, and 7 bases stayed unmatched. The V gene's germline CDR1 is KGHSH and CDR2 LQKENI. In DNA form, the CDR3 reads TGTGCCAGCTCATCGGACAGGGCGGGCGGCTACACCTTC. Translated: CASSSDRAGGYTF.

The rearrangement uses TRBV24-1 and TRBJ2-1, with 10 positions matching TRBD1. The length of the CDR3 is 16 residues. Losses at the gene ends were 3 bases for V and 10 bases for J; bases not matched to a gene: 11. Germline V gives CDR1 KGHDR, CDR2 SFDVKD. CDR3 residues: CATSDPPGDRGREQFF. Written as DNA, the CDR3 is TGTGCCACCAGTGATCCGCCCGGGGACAGGGGAAGAGAGCAGTTCTTC.

V usage is TRBV18 and J usage is TRBJ2-6, with 7 bases fitting TRBD2. The CDR3 sequence is 18 residues long. Germline CDR1 KGHSH, CDR2 LQKENI. Trimming at V came to 3 bases and at J to 3 bases, leaving 11 bases not matched to a gene. The CDR3 sequence is CASSPQASGPSGANVLTF. The CDR3, as DNA: TGTGCCAGCTCACCTCAGGCTAGCGGCCCCAGTGGGGCCAACGTCCTGACTTTC.

The chain couples TRBV19 to TRBJ1-1; D unclear. CDR3 size: 14 residues. Trimming took off 5 bases at V and 4 bases at J, with 14 bases between the two ends. Germline lookup yields CDR1 LNHDA and CDR2 SQIVND (reference sequence). CDR3 sequence (DNA): TGTGCCAGTAGTCAACAAGGAGTAGGCACTGAAGCTTTCTTT. As protein: CASSQQGVGTEAFF. The full variable domain, rest sourced from reference TRBV19 and TRBJ1-1, is DGGITQSPKYLFRKEGQNVTLSCEQNLNHDAMYWYRQDPGQGLRLIYYSQIVNDFQKGDIAEGYSVSREKKESFPLTVTSAQKNPTAFYLCASSQQGVGTEAFFGQGTRLTVV.

CDR3 DNA: TGTGCCAGCAGTTTCGGGTATGGCTACACCTTC. It translates to CASSFGYGYTF. This chain uses TRBV12-3 or TRBV12-4 with TRBJ1-2; D unclear. The CDR3 is 11 amino acids. Trimming pared 3 bases from V and 5 bases from J, leaving 4 bases between.

The CDR3 bases are TGTGCCAGCAGTTACAGGGGAGGGAAGGGCAATTCACCCCTCCACTTT. It codes for CASSYRGGKGNSPLHF. The gene calls are TRBV6-8 and TRBJ1-6, with TRBD1 as a possible D gene (5 bases). The germline gives CDR1 MNHGY, CDR2 SAAAGT. Trimming left V 2 bases short and J 7 bases short, with 15 bases between. This CDR3 has 16 amino acids.

V and J are TRBV9 and TRBJ2-2; D not certain. V dropped 3 bases and J dropped 6 bases, with 15 bases sitting between them. The germline V gene has CDR1 SGDLS and CDR2 YYNGEE. This CDR3 comprises 15 residues. CDR3 sequence: CASSAQSLTPGELFF. The CDR3 nucleotides are TGTGCCAGCAGCGCCCAAAGCCTTACCCCCGGGGAGCTGTTTTTT.

This clone was counted a few times. V gene TRBV20-1 combines with J gene TRBJ2-7; D not certain. V lost 3 bases and J 3 bases, leaving 6 bases between the germline ends. This CDR3 is 11 amino acids long. Germline values: CDR1 DFQATT, CDR2 SNEGSKA (reference sequence). The CDR3 reads CSASIGYEQYF. Written as DNA, the CDR3 is TGCAGTGCTAGTATCGGCTACGAGCAGTACTTC.

The chain has TRBV6-6 and TRBJ2-1; 10 bases align to TRBD1. V lost 4 bases to trimming and J lost 12 bases; unmatched junction nucleotides: 9. The germline V gene encodes CDR1 MNHNY and CDR2 SVGAGI (reference sequence). The length of the CDR3 is 14 residues. DNA of the CDR3: TGTGCCAGCAGTTCGGACAGGGGGAGGTCGGTGCAGTTCTTC. It encodes CASSSDRGRSVQFF.

The J gene is TRBJ1-2, the V gene TRBV5-4; D possibly corresponds to TRBD1 (6 bases). Trimming pared 4 bases from V and 3 bases from J, leaving 19 bases between. From germline, CDR1 is SGHNT and CDR2 YYREEE (reference sequence). The CDR3 totals 16 residues. This chain's CDR3 is CASSPGWSGVYYGYTF. CDR3 nucleotide sequence: TGTGCCAGCAGCCCCGGGTGGTCAGGGGTGTACTATGGCTACACCTTC.

The chain combines TRBV5-1 with TRBJ1-6; D is possibly TRBD1 (5 bases). Germline assignment: CDR1 SGHRS and CDR2 YFSETQ. With 4 bases removed from V and 7 bases from J, the gap between germline ends came to 12 bases. The CDR3 totals 14 residues. The CDR3 region has the DNA TGCGCCAGCAGCGCAGACAGCATAAATTCACCCCTCCACTTT. This encodes CASSADSINSPLHF.

V is TRBV29-1 and J is TRBJ1-1, with 9 positions matching TRBD1. The CDR3 is made up of 12 amino acids. CDR1 SQVTM and CDR2 ANQGSEA come from the germline V gene. With 4 bases clipped from V and 4 bases from J, the junction kept 1 base outside the gene matches. The CDR3 DNA follows: TGCAGCGTTGTACAGGGGGCCACTGAAGCTTTCTTT. This codes for CSVVQGATEAFF.

This rearrangement joins TRBV4-1 to TRBJ1-2; 7 nucleotides match TRBD1. Germline assignment: CDR1 MGHRA and CDR2 YSYEKL. V gave up 0 bases and J gave up 8 bases; unmatched junction bases: 9. CDR3 length: 15 residues. The CDR3 loop reads CASSQEGGRVDGYTF. The CDR3 DNA reads as TGCGCCAGCAGCCAAGAAGGGGGCAGGGTGGACGGCTACACCTTC.

The sample holds one count of this clone. The chain links TRBV5-5 to TRBJ2-7; 7 nucleotides line up with TRBD1. The CDR3 is made up of 15 amino acids. Germline CDR1 SGHKS, CDR2 YYEKEE (reference sequence). The J segment lost 0 bases and the V segment lost 0 bases, leaving 3 bases of the junction unmatched. CDR3 nucleotide sequence: TGTGCCAGCAGCTTGGGAGGGGGCCACTCCTACGAGCAGTACTTC. Translated: CASSLGGGHSYEQYF.

This clone was counted only a few times. The rearrangement links TRBV19 to TRBJ1-1, with no clear D. V shed 6 bases and J shed 5 bases, with 13 bases lying between them. The CDR3 is made up of 13 amino acids. CDR1 and CDR2 (germline): LNHDA, SQIVND (reference sequence). This CDR3 is CASSRPGGTEAFF. In DNA, the CDR3 is TGTGCCAGTAGCCGTCCTGGCGGGACTGAAGCTTTCTTT.

There are many counts of this clone. V is TRBV2 and J is TRBJ1-5; perhaps TRBD1 as D (5 bases). Trimming left V 6 bases short and J 0 bases short, with 18 bases between. Germline loops: CDR1 SNHLY, CDR2 FYNNEI. The CDR3 has 17 amino acids. The CDR3 DNA is TGTGCCAGCAGCATAACCCCAACCAGGGATAGCAATCAGCCCCAGCATTTT. Translated: CASSITPTRDSNQPQHF.